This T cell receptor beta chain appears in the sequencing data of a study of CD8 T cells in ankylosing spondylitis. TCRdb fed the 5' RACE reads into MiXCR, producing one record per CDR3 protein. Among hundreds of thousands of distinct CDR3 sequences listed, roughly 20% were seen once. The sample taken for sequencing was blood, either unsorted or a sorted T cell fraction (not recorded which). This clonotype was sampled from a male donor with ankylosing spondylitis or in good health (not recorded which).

The CDR3 bases are TGTGCCATCAGGACCACCGGGACAACCACCGGGGAGCTGTTTTTT. Its protein is CAIRTTGTTTGELFF. This chain connects TRBV10-3 to TRBJ2-2, with TRBD1 as a possible D gene (6 bases). V lost 6 bases and J lost 4, with 15 bases in between. Germline CDR1 reads ENHRY; CDR2 reads SYGVKD. This CDR3 spans 15 amino acids.